This is a list of T cell receptor beta chains from one sample in a study of T cells expressing NK-cell markers. TCRdb reanalyzed the 5' RACE reads, giving one entry per CDR3 protein sequence and no DNA. This sample contains about 550,000 distinct CDR3 sequences. Sequencing used blood T cells: a sorted CD56 or NKG2C T cell subset, CD4+ or CD8+ T cells, or bulk PBMC T cells (not recorded which). The receptor set was obtained from a man between 18 and 35 years old in good health. The CDR3 runs from the conserved cysteine through the conserved F or W.

j_call v_call cdr3_aa
TRBJ2-7 TRBV5-1 CASSLGGGLDPYEQYF
TRBJ1-4 TRBV5-1 CASSLDSEEKLFF
TRBJ1-2 TRBV28 CASMASNYGYTF
TRBJ2-4 TRBV20-1 CSAIWGLRGIQYF
TRBJ1-3 TRBV7-2 CASSLGVGFTSGNTIYF
TRBJ1-2 TRBV20-1 CSARDYRAGTYGYTF
TRBJ2-3 TRBV10-3 CAISEFSGGTDTQYF
TRBJ2-4 TRBV28 CASSLFRTRGIQYF
TRBJ2-7 TRBV28 CASYDRDPDEQYF
TRBJ2-7 TRBV29-1 CSVQRSGVEQYF